Shown below are 21 T cell receptor beta chains from a single sample sequenced in a study of CD8 T cells in ankylosing spondylitis. Antigen specificity for these receptors is unknown. TCRdb ran MiXCR on the 5' RACE reads and lists one entry per CDR3 protein. The table lists roughly 90,000 distinct CDR3 sequences, roughly 9% of them singletons, with more than 30% in the top ten. Study conclusions and caveats: Roughly eight highly homologous variants formed a TCR beta motif that appeared characteristic of ankylosing spondylitis blood.

The source material was blood, either unsorted or a sorted T cell fraction (not recorded which). Source of these receptors: a male donor with ankylosing spondylitis.

The J gene is TRBJ2-5, the V gene TRBV7-8, with 11 bases identical to TRBD2. CDR3 length: 19 residues. The trim removed 5 bases at V and 5 bases at J, leaving 19 bases unmatched. Per the germline V gene, CDR1 is SGHVS and CDR2 is FQNEAQ. CDR3: CASSTRVSGREVPRETQYF. The CDR3 coding sequence is TGTGCCAGCAGCACTAGGGTTAGCGGGAGGGAGGTCCCCAGGGAGACCCAGTACTTC. Variable domain in full (rest from reference TRBV7-8 and TRBJ2-5): GAGVSQSPRYKVAKRGQDVALRCDPISGHVSLFWYQQALGQGPEFLTYFQNEAQLDKSGLPSDRFFAERPEGSVSTLKIQRTQQEDSAVYLCASSTRVSGREVPRETQYFGPGTRLLVL.

The sample holds many counts of this clonotype. J is TRBJ1-2 and V is TRBV20-1, with TRBD1 as a possible D gene (6 bases). The CDR3 length is 15 residues. Trimming took off 0 bases at V and 3 bases at J, with 14 bases between the two ends. Germline V gene lookup returns CDR1 DFQATT and CDR2 SNEGSKA (reference sequence). The CDR3 nucleotides are TGCAGTGCTAGAGATCAGGCAGGGGTGTACTATGGCTACACCTTC. Its translation: CSARDQAGVYYGYTF.

This clonotype was seen many times. This rearrangement joins TRBV11-2 to TRBJ1-4; 9 bases align to TRBD1. This CDR3 spans 14 amino acids. The V segment lost 5 bases and the J segment 8 bases; nucleotides outside the gene matches: 6. CDR1 and CDR2 from the germline V gene are SGHAT and FQNNGV. The CDR3 DNA reads TGTGCCAGCAGCACGACAGGGGGTCGCGAAAAACTGTTTTTT. This gives the protein CASSTTGGREKLFF.

The gene calls are TRBV15 and TRBJ2-7, with D perhaps matching TRBD1 (5 bases). The V and J ends lost 4 bases and 3 bases respectively, with 10 bases between them. CDR1 and CDR2 (germline): LNHNV, YYDKDF (reference sequence). The CDR3 has 13 residues. Written as DNA, the CDR3 is TGTGCCACCAGCACAGGCAGGGTCTACGAGCAGTACTTC. Amino acids: CATSTGRVYEQYF. The full variable domain, with the rest looked up from reference TRBV15 and TRBJ2-7, is DAMVIQNPRYQVTQFGKPVTLSCSQTLNHNVMYWYQQKSSQAPKLLFHYYDKDFNNEADTPDNFQSRRPNTSFCFLDIRSPGLGDTAMYLCATSTGRVYEQYFGPGTRLTVT.

The chain combines TRBV7-2 with TRBJ2-7; D is unresolved. The CDR3 extends over 15 amino acids. Germline V gene sequence: CDR1 SGHTA, CDR2 FQGNSA. Trimming cost V 1 base and J 0 bases, with 10 bases left between them. CDR3 DNA: TGTGCCAGCAGCTTAGATGAACCCCTCTCCTACGAGCAGTACTTC. It yields the protein CASSLDEPLSYEQYF.

The chain uses TRBV6-6 and TRBJ2-7; D not certain. Deletions cut 0 bases from V and 2 bases from J, with 5 bases between. CDR3 size: 13 residues. The germline gives CDR1 MNHNY, CDR2 SVGAGI (reference sequence). CDR3 nucleotides: TGTGCCAGCAGTTACTCGGGAACCTACGAGCAGTACTTC. It yields the protein CASSYSGTYEQYF.

The chain carries TRBV5-1 and TRBJ2-6; perhaps TRBD1 as D (6 bases). V lost 0 bases and J lost 0, with 13 bases in between. Per germline, CDR1 SGHRS and CDR2 YFSETQ. The CDR3 is 18 residues long. This CDR3 is CASSLELRDISGANVLTF. The CDR3 bases are TGCGCCAGCAGCTTGGAGCTCAGGGACATCTCTGGGGCCAACGTCCTGACTTTC.

The chain links TRBV12-5 to TRBJ2-1; 7 nucleotides align to TRBD1. The J segment lost 12 bases and the V segment lost 1 base, leaving 3 bases of the junction unmatched. This CDR3 is built from 12 residues. Germline V gene sequence: CDR1 LGHNT, CDR2 FRNRAP. The CDR3 loop is CASGLGTGAQFF. In DNA, the CDR3 is TGTGCTAGTGGTTTGGGAACAGGGGCGCAGTTCTTC.

Many counts were recorded for this clonotype. As DNA, the CDR3 is TGCGCCAGCAGCTTGGGGACAGGTGAAGCTTTCTTT. This gives the protein CASSLGTGEAFF. V usage is TRBV5-1 and J usage is TRBJ1-1; 7 nucleotides align to TRBD1. The V gene end was trimmed by 0 bases and the J gene end by 7 bases; junction bases not matched to a gene: 0. This CDR3 is 12 amino acids long. Germline V gives CDR1 SGHRS, CDR2 YFSETQ.

This clonotype was found a few times. The chain is built from TRBV19 and TRBJ1-1; TRBD1 aligns across 8 bases. The CDR3 length is 13 residues. Germline V CDR1 and CDR2: LNHDA, SQIVND (reference sequence). The V and J ends lost 9 bases and 1 base, in that order; junction bases with no gene match: 4. As DNA, the CDR3 is TGTGCCAGCAGGACAGGGAGGAACACTGAAGCTTTCTTT. It encodes CASRTGRNTEAFF. Together with reference TRBV19 and TRBJ1-1, the CDR3 gives the full variable domain: DGGITQSPKYLFRKEGQNVTLSCEQNLNHDAMYWYRQDPGQGLRLIYYSQIVNDFQKGDIAEGYSVSREKKESFPLTVTSAQKNPTAFYLCASRTGRNTEAFFGQGTRLTVV.

There are many counts of this clonotype. The chain recombines TRBV7-8 with TRBJ2-7, with a weak D call TRBD1 (5 bases). The CDR3 consists of 13 residues. The germline CDR1 and CDR2 sequences are SGHVS and FQNEAQ. With 1 base removed from V and 6 bases from J, the gap between germline ends came to 10 bases. The DNA of the CDR3 is TGTGCCAGCAGCTTAGGTGCAGGGTTCGAGCAGTACGTC. Its translation is CASSLGAGFEQYV.

This clonotype was seen repeatedly, ten times or more. The genes are TRBV12-3 or TRBV12-4 and TRBJ2-2; D remains ambiguous. This CDR3 region has 13 residues. V gave up 5 bases and J gave up 0 bases, with 4 bases separating them. CDR3 nucleotide sequence: TGTGCCAGCAGTCCCGCGAACACCGGGGAGCTGTTTTTT. Translating gives CASSPANTGELFF.

This clonotype was counted many times. This chain uses TRBV3-1 with TRBJ2-1, with 8 bases matching TRBD2. J lost 9 bases, V lost 0 bases, and 7 bases had no gene match. The CDR3 consists of 15 residues. Per germline, CDR1 LGHDT and CDR2 YNNKEL (reference sequence). The CDR3 nucleotides are TGTGCCAGCAGCCAAGACGTAGCGGGATTGGGTGAGCAGTTCTTC. As protein: CASSQDVAGLGEQFF.

This clonotype was seen repeatedly, ten times or more. The rearrangement links TRBV20-1 to TRBJ2-1, with 8 nucleotides matching TRBD2. CDR1 and CDR2 from the germline V gene are DFQATT and SNEGSKA (reference sequence). V lost 1 base and J lost 8; bases outside the gene matches: 4. This CDR3 has 13 residues. CDR3 in amino acids: CSARVSGTHEQFF. For the CDR3, the DNA is TGCAGTGCTAGAGTTAGCGGGACGCATGAGCAGTTCTTC.

The chain employs TRBV12-3 or TRBV12-4 and TRBJ1-2; possibly TRBD1 for D (6 bases). V lost 10 bases to trimming and J lost 6 bases, with 18 bases between them. CDR3 length: 13 residues. CDR3: CATLTTGQDGYTF. CDR3 nucleotides: TGTGCCACGCTAACGACAGGTCAAGATGGCTACACCTTC.

This clonotype occurred many times. The chain has TRBV2 and TRBJ2-1, with D hard to call. The CDR3 spans 12 residues. Germline V gene lookup returns CDR1 SNHLY and CDR2 FYNNEI. Trimming removed 5 bases from V and 6 bases from J, with 8 bases in between. The CDR3 protein is CASSFQVNEQFF. In DNA form, the CDR3 reads TGTGCCAGCAGTTTTCAGGTCAATGAGCAGTTCTTC.

This clonotype was seen many times. The J gene is TRBJ1-2, the V gene TRBV24-1; 7 bases are shared with TRBD1. This CDR3 is 14 amino acids long. After removal of 3 bases from V and 5 bases from J, the junction contained 5 bases not matched to a gene. Germline CDR1 and CDR2: KGHDR and SFDVKD. CDR3 sequence: CATSDSTGDYGYTF. The CDR3 DNA sequence: TGTGCCACCAGTGATAGTACAGGGGATTATGGCTACACCTTC.

This clonotype has a count of ten or more. The chain has TRBV24-1 and TRBJ2-2; weak D call: TRBD1 (5 bases). The germline V gene encodes CDR1 KGHDR and CDR2 SFDVKD. V was clipped by 4 bases and J by 5 bases, with 10 bases between them. The CDR3 contains 14 residues. This chain's CDR3 is CATSEPGQTGELFF. DNA for the CDR3: TGTGCCACCAGTGAGCCAGGACAAACCGGGGAGCTGTTTTTT.

In regard to this clonotype: Compared with germline, one end of the junction differs, possibly owing to a read error. V is TRBV20-1 and J is TRBJ2-4; D perhaps matches TRBD2 (7 bases). Germline CDR1 reads DFQATT; CDR2 reads SNEGSKA (reference sequence). The CDR3 length is 17 residues. The CDR3 region is CSARARRGTIAKNSQYF. CDR3 DNA: TGCAGTGCTAGGGCCAGGCGGGGGACAATAGCCAAAAACAGTCAGTACTTC.

In regard to this clonotype: This may arise from a read error, as a much more abundant clone is one base away. The gene calls are TRBV6-5 and TRBJ1-2; D unresolved. In germline, CDR1 is MNHEY, CDR2 SVGAGI. Trimming removed 2 bases from V and 4 bases from J, with 17 bases in between. The CDR3 spans 16 residues. The CDR3: CASSYVFQDPSYGYTF. In DNA form, the CDR3 reads TGTGCCAGCAGTTACGTCTTTCAGGATCCTAGCTATGGCTACACCTTC.

The sample holds many counts of this clonotype. The chain joins TRBV6-1 to TRBJ2-1, with 9 bases matching TRBD1. V dropped 2 bases and J dropped 6; count of bases not matched to a gene: 5. Per the germline V gene, CDR1 is MNHNS and CDR2 is SASEGT. The CDR3 totals 15 residues. The CDR3, as DNA: TGTGCCAGCAGTGAACTACAGGGGGCCTTCAATGAGCAGTTCTTC. It yields the protein CASSELQGAFNEQFF.